Here is one T cell receptor (beta chain) with its context. This record comes from a study of shared clonotypes between healthy human individuals. On the study more broadly: Each donor's CD4 naive and CD4 memory cells filled three plates apiece, CD8 naive two, and CD8 memory one.

Positive CCR7 selection of CD45RO-negative cells yielded the naive CD8 cells, and terminally differentiated effector memory CD45RA+ cells were excluded. Germline CDR1 and CDR2: SGHRS and YFSETQ. This CDR3 region has 15 residues. V dropped 4 bases and J dropped 0 bases, with 11 bases sitting between them. Samples underwent the assay at deep level. TCRdb's copy holds only in-frame clones and misses some; the assay was immunoSEQ multiplex PCR. This table holds a few million clones, about 94% found once. This TCR was recovered from a man between 18 and 29 years old in good health. Some clones in this sample may be carry-over from other donors' samples. V is TRBV5-1 and J is TRBJ1-3; no clear D. The sequencing sample was made of naive CD8+ T cells from PBMCs. The CDR3 region is CASSPLGSSGNTIYF. CDR3 coding DNA: TGCGCCAGCAGCCCCCTTGGGAGCTCTGGAAACACCATATATTTT.